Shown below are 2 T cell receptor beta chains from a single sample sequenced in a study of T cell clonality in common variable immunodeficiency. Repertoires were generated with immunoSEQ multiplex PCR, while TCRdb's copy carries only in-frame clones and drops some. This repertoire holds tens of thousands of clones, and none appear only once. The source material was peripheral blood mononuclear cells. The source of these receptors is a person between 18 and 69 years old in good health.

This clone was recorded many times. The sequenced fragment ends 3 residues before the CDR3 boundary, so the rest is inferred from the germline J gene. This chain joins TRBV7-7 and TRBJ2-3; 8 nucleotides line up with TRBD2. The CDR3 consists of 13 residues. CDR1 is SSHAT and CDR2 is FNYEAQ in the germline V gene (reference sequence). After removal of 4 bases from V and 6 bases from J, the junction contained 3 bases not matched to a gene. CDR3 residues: CASSYGGADTQYF. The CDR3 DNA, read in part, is TGTGCCAGCAGCTACGGGGGGGCGGATACG.

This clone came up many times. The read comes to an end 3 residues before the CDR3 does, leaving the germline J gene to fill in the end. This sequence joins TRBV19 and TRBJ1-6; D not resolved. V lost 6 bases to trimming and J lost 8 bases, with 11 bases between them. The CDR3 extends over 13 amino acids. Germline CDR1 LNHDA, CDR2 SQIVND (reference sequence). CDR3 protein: CASRSKPHSPLHF. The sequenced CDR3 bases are TGTGCCAGTAGATCCAAGCCCCATTCACCC.